This T cell receptor (beta chain) was found in a study of graft-versus-host responses after intestinal transplantation. The wider study: Multivisceral, liver-intestinal, or isolated intestinal transplants were performed in recipients. Once they had received anti-thymocyte globulin induction, all recipients took tacrolimus and steroids for 2 to 4 years. General study points: The recipient marrow held GvH clones, and some of them showed up first in ileum or blood.

This clone showed up just once. Its antigen is currently unknown. The V end was cut by 1 base, the J end by 6 bases, with 12 bases between. Germline-derived CDR1 and CDR2 are KGHSH and LQKENI. The CDR3 spans 15 residues. Produced via immunoSEQ multiplex PCR; TCRdb's table is partial and in-frame only. The table includes approximately 90,000 clones, 88% detected once. The source was unstimulated CD4+ T cells sorted from spleen or lymph node cells, collected before transplant. The sequence was collected from a human donor who was the organ donor for an intestinal transplant. This chain joins TRBV18 and TRBJ1-4; a weak D match, TRBD1 (6 bases). In DNA, the CDR3 is TGTGCCAGCTCACCACGGGAGGGGGTTTATGAAAAACTGTTTTTT. It translates to CASSPREGVYEKLFF.